This TCR beta chain was sequenced for a study of blood T cells in healthy people across ages (dated by TCRdb to 2015 to 2017). About the investigation overall: In model experiments, template switching captured about one uniquely barcoded TCR beta cDNA molecule for every two T cells. The study measured age-related changes in TCR beta repertoire diversity using deep sequencing normalized with unique cDNA molecular identifiers. Four age groups were formed from the donors: young (average around 15 years), middle-aged (just under 40), aged (approximately 60) and long-lived (roughly 81). To avoid experimental bias, donors of different ages were distributed randomly across sequencing lanes. For two donors (one aged 18 to 30 and one aged 80 or older), the study analyzed two additional independent replicas of 1 million unique cDNA reads from the same blood draw. What the research found in general, with its limitations: Since profiling was done on bulk unsorted PBMCs, naive and antigen-experienced compartments could not be conclusively compared. As age increased, observed TCR beta diversity per million T cells dropped in a roughly linear way, and a significant reduction was already evident by age about 40. There was a strong correlation between observed TCR beta diversity and the percentage of naive T cells measured by flow cytometry. Estimates of total diversity based on one million sequenced T cells were regarded as lower bounds and as underestimates. Because the CMV infection status of the donors was unknown, age-related changes in expanded clonotypes may potentially have been confounded. Compared with the aged group, the long-lived group had more naive CD4+ T cells, fewer expanded clones and increased TCR diversity, a pattern suggesting age selection.

As encoded in the germline V gene, CDR1 is MNHNS while CDR2 is SASEGT. At the junction V is shortened by 11 bases and J by 2 bases; bases outside the gene matches: 12. From the cysteine through the phenylalanine, the CDR3 covers 14 amino acids. Of the read, only the CDR3 DNA is kept; its 42 bases are in frame from base 1. Donors were 39 systemically healthy Caucasian individuals from Russia aged roughly 6 to 90 years. Ten milliliters of peripheral blood were drawn from each donor into EDTA-treated Vacutainer tubes. Ficoll-Paque density-gradient centrifugation was used to isolate PBMCs, with at least 7 million obtained per sample. Total RNA, at least 6 micrograms per sample, was extracted from PBMCs with Trizol reagent. Naive CD45RAhigh/CD27high T cell percentages were measured by flow cytometry on a PBMC aliquot from every donor. This clonotype has just a few counts. The antigen it recognizes is unknown. Per-nucleotide qualities are absent, and no much larger clonotype sits a single base away.

Library prep was done by 5' RACE. Sequencing used an Illumina HiSeq 2500. A second PCR of roughly 6 to 12 cycles was run with a J-beta primer mix and a sample-barcoded 5' primer. A unique molecular identifier was introduced onto each TCR beta cDNA molecule by a template-switch 5' adaptor carrying 12 random nucleotides. At least 2.5 million CDR3-containing paired-end reads were obtained from each sample. The Mint cDNA synthesis kit, primed by a TRBC-specific oligonucleotide, was used to synthesize first-strand cDNA from all RNA. Following uracil-DNA glycosylase treatment, a first 18-cycle PCR with universal primers M1SS and BC2_uni_R was performed on all cDNA. The authors processed their data as follows. For normalization, 1 million high-quality reads, each with a distinct molecular identifier, were randomly selected from each sample. Reads with shared molecular identifiers were discarded instead of being binned into consensus sequences. MiTCR, with a Q25 quality threshold and the strictest error-elimination algorithm, was used for CDR3 identification, clonotype clustering and error correction. A nonparametric unseen species model with Euler transformation was used to estimate a lower bound on total TCR beta diversity. Through fastp at Q25 and MiXCR, TCRdb rebuilt clones from the public reads, retaining in-frame beta chains. Each CDR3 protein appears once, grouped with its most common genes and DNA. TCRdb's processing, not the authors', yielded these V and J calls. This sample has about 720,000 distinct CDR3 sequences in its table, and about a fifth of those were observed once. Jointly, the top ten make up 22% of the sample.

The sequenced sample was blood. The receptor comes from a man aged 65 to 79 in good health. The receptor chain draws on TRBV6-1 and TRBJ2-7, and 7 junctional nucleotides match TRBD2. CDR3 sequence: CAGRWGEGPYEQYF. DNA sequence: TGTGCCGGCCGATGGGGGGAGGGCCCCTACGAGCAGTACTTC.